These 10 T cell receptor beta chains came from one sample sequenced in a study of Graves' ophthalmopathy and Graves' hyperthyroidism. As the template, RNA transcripts were used to amplify TCR beta CDR3 regions. The first round was an RT-PCR with HTBI primers, and the second round was a multiplex PCR. TCRdb re-analysed the multiplex PCR reads in MiXCR, keeping a single row per CDR3 protein. The sample lists fewer than 650,000 distinct CDR3 sequences, about a fifth occurring once. The sequenced sample consisted of peripheral blood. These receptors all stem from a woman under 30 with stable Graves' hyperthyroidism. Some clones in this sample may be carry-over from other donors' samples.

This clonotype appeared many times. This chain joins TRBV19 and TRBJ1-1, with D unresolved. V lost 3 bases and J lost 1, with 9 bases in between. The CDR3 totals 14 residues. Germline V gene sequence: CDR1 LNHDA, CDR2 SQIVND (reference sequence). In DNA, the CDR3 is TGTGCCAGTAGTATGCGGGCAGAGAACACTGAAGCTTTCTTT. This sequence encodes CASSMRAENTEAFF. The variable domain in full, with the rest retrieved from reference TRBV19 and TRBJ1-1, is DGGITQSPKYLFRKEGQNVTLSCEQNLNHDAMYWYRQDPGQGLRLIYYSQIVNDFQKGDIAEGYSVSREKKESFPLTVTSAQKNPTAFYLCASSMRAENTEAFFGQGTRLTVV.

The rearrangement uses TRBV28 and TRBJ1-2, with D unclear. Between the trimmed V and J ends, which lost 8 bases and 5 bases, there was a span of 12 bases. Germline values: CDR1 MDHEN, CDR2 SYDVKM. The CDR3 totals 12 residues. The CDR3 nucleotides read TGTGCCAGCGCCTACCAAGCTTATGGCTACACCTTC. This gives the protein CASAYQAYGYTF.

This clonotype was seen ten or more times. The rearrangement joins TRBV20-1 to TRBJ1-6; no reliable D call. The V end lost 5 bases, the J end lost 3 bases, and 17 bases lay between the germline ends. Germline V lookup: CDR1 DFQATT, CDR2 SNEGSKA (reference sequence). The CDR3 spans 16 residues. CDR3 residues: CSARPPAGGYNSPLHF. CDR3 bases: TGCAGTGCTCGCCCTCCTGCAGGCGGCTATAATTCACCCCTCCACTTT.

The table lists this clonotype with many counts. The chain is built from TRBV20-1 and TRBJ2-5; perhaps TRBD1 as D (7 bases). CDR3 length: 12 residues. The V gene lost 3 bases and the J gene lost 5 bases, with 10 bases spanning the gap. Germline loops: CDR1 DFQATT, CDR2 SNEGSKA (reference sequence). The CDR3 is CSARAGGETQYF. CDR3 nucleotides: TGCAGTGCTAGGGCAGGGGGGGAGACCCAGTACTTC.

Turning to this clonotype: A clone one base away is much larger, so this may be a read error. The V call is TRBV20-1, the J call TRBJ2-7; D call uncertain. Germline V CDR1 and CDR2: DFQATT, SNEGSKA (reference sequence). The ends were cut back, 3 bases at V and 3 bases at J, with 9 bases in the middle. CDR3 length equals 12 residues. CDR3 sequence reads: CSARMDGYEQYV. The CDR3 bases are TGCAGTGCTAGGATGGACGGCTACGAGCAGTACGTC.

This clonotype has only a few counts. V gene TRBV5-1 combines with J gene TRBJ2-2; D perhaps matches TRBD2 (5 bases). CDR1 is SGHRS and CDR2 is YFSETQ in the germline V gene. The V and J ends lost 1 base and 3 bases respectively, with 7 bases between them. CDR3 size: 14 residues. The CDR3 nucleotides are TGCGCCAGCAGCTTGTCTAGCCACACCGGGGAGCTGTTTTTT. As protein: CASSLSSHTGELFF.

This clonotype was found a few times. V usage is TRBV7-9 and J usage is TRBJ2-5, with a tentative D call TRBD1 (5 bases). V gave up 0 bases and J gave up 2 bases, with 16 bases separating them. This CDR3 region has 17 residues. From germline, CDR1 is SEHNR and CDR2 FQNEAQ (reference sequence). In DNA, the CDR3 is TGTGCCAGCAGCTTAGCCTTTGGCGCAGGGATACAAGAGACCCAGTACTTC. Translated, it gives CASSLAFGAGIQETQYF.

The rearrangement joins TRBV7-1 to TRBJ2-2, with D perhaps TRBD1 or TRBD2 (6 bases each). TRBV7-1 is designated an ORF whose function remains uncertain. Trimming removed 7 bases at V and 4 bases at J, with 31 bases between. CDR3 length: 20 amino acids. CDR3 coding DNA: TGTGCCAGCATACCGGGGAGGCCAGGGGCAGAAGGAGACTGCACCGGGGAGCTGTTTTTT. As protein: CASIPGRPGAEGDCTGELFF.

Details on this clonotype: A read error is possible here, since a much larger clone lies one base away. V is TRBV6-2 or TRBV6-3 and J is TRBJ2-5, with TRBD2 matching 10 bases. V was pared by 2 bases and J by 7 bases, with 4 bases of the junction left unmatched. The CDR3 spans 14 residues. Germline CDR1 MNHEY, CDR2 SVGEGT. CDR3 region: CASSYTSGAGTQYF. DNA for the CDR3: TGTGCCAGCAGTTACACTAGCGGGGCGGGGACCCAGTACTTC.

Many counts were recorded for this clonotype. The chain joins TRBV20-1 to TRBJ1-1; 7 bases are shared with TRBD1. V gave up 5 bases and J gave up 0 bases; unmatched junction bases: 3. Germline CDR1 and CDR2: DFQATT and SNEGSKA (reference sequence). This CDR3 comprises 13 residues. This CDR3 reads CSAPGTVNTEAFF. CDR3 coding DNA: TGCAGTGCTCCCGGGACAGTGAACACTGAAGCTTTCTTT.